Each of the 23 T cell receptor beta chains below was sequenced from the same sample in a study of spatial heterogeneity in lung cancer. Time point in this sample: sample taken at primary tumor resection. Researchers sequenced whole RNA taken from tumor, nontumor lung or frozen PBMC without sorting. TCRdb reprocessed the 5' RACE reads via MiXCR and lists one record per CDR3 protein. This table holds about 75,000 distinct CDR3 sequences, 10% to 15% found once. The specimen was PBMCs, collected at surgery. Receptors originate from a male donor with early-stage non-small cell lung cancer.

This clonotype was recorded a few times. The rearrangement uses TRBV6-5 and TRBJ2-7; 8 nucleotides match TRBD1. Losses at the gene ends were 6 bases for V and 0 bases for J; bases not matched to a gene: 4. Germline CDR1 reads MNHEY; CDR2 reads SVGAGI. The CDR3 has 14 residues. The CDR3 DNA follows: TGTGCCAGCAGCAGGACAGGGAGCTCCTACGAGCAGTACTTC. It translates to CASSRTGSSYEQYF.

The rearrangement joins TRBV19 to TRBJ2-5; no firm D call. Trimming left V 10 bases short and J 0 bases short, with 15 bases between. The CDR3 extends over 14 amino acids. CDR1 is LNHDA, CDR2 SQIVND, per germline (reference sequence). The CDR3, as DNA: TGTGCCACCAATCGAGGAGACAACCAAGAGACCCAGTACTTC. Protein: CATNRGDNQETQYF.

This clonotype has just a few counts. The J gene is TRBJ2-1, the V gene TRBV12-3 or TRBV12-4, with 8 bases fitting TRBD2. Trimming cost V 5 bases and J 4 bases; bases outside gene matches: 4. The CDR3 consists of 14 residues. CDR3 sequence (DNA): TGTGCCAGCAGTAGCTCTAGCGGGTACAATGAGCAGTTCTTC. Translated, it gives CASSSSSGYNEQFF.

Only a few counts were recorded for this clonotype. The CDR3 nucleotides read TGTGCCAGCAGTCAGACAGGGTGGGCGCAGTACTTC. Its protein is CASSQTGWAQYF. This chain joins TRBV27 and TRBJ2-7; 7 bases agree with TRBD1. Germline V gene sequence: CDR1 MNHEY, CDR2 SMNVEV (reference sequence). The V and J ends lost 5 bases and 9 bases, in that order; junction bases with no gene match: 7. The CDR3 is 12 amino acids.

Ten or more counts support this clonotype. The V gene is TRBV27, the J gene TRBJ1-6, with TRBD1 as a possible D gene (5 bases). Trimming left V 4 bases short and J 7 bases short, with 17 bases between. The CDR3 is made up of 16 amino acids. Germline loops: CDR1 MNHEY, CDR2 SMNVEV (reference sequence). For the CDR3, the DNA is TGTGCCAGCAGTTCCTCACCGGGACTCCCAAATTCACCCCTCCACTTT. Its translation is CASSSSPGLPNSPLHF.

This chain connects TRBV7-9 to TRBJ2-7, with 10 bases identical to TRBD2. The CDR3 spans 16 residues. In germline, CDR1 is SEHNR, CDR2 FQNEAQ (reference sequence). The junction had 11 bases not matched to a gene; V was cut back by 5 bases and J by 4 bases. CDR3 nucleotides: TGTGCCAGCAGCCCAGTAGCGGGAGGCGTCGGATACGAGCAGTACTTC. Translated, it gives CASSPVAGGVGYEQYF.

This clonotype was seen a handful of times. The V call is TRBV27, the J call TRBJ1-2; 8 bases are shared with TRBD1. CDR1 is MNHEY and CDR2 is SMNVEV in the germline V gene (reference sequence). The CDR3 loop spans 16 amino acids. V shed 2 bases, J shed 8 bases, and the junction held 13 bases outside the gene matches. CDR3 coding DNA: TGTGCCAGCAGTTTACGGCCTCCCGGACAGGGTGACGGCTACACCTTC. It is translated as CASSLRPPGQGDGYTF.

The rearrangement links TRBV9 to TRBJ2-5, with a possible D match to TRBD2 (6 bases). CDR3 length: 16 amino acids. With 1 base removed from V and 5 bases from J, the gap between germline ends came to 18 bases. The germline gives CDR1 SGDLS, CDR2 YYNGEE. CDR3 protein: CASSVNPWGVGETQYF. The CDR3, as DNA: TGTGCCAGCAGCGTAAACCCTTGGGGGGTCGGGGAGACCCAGTACTTC.

This clonotype was detected only a few times. The V call is TRBV19, the J call TRBJ2-6; D is ambiguous. The V end was cut by 7 bases, the J end by 1 base, with 14 bases between. The CDR3 sequence is 16 residues long. Germline loops: CDR1 LNHDA, CDR2 SQIVND (reference sequence). CDR3 protein: CASNLVFRSGANVLTF. The CDR3 DNA reads as TGTGCCAGTAACTTGGTCTTCAGGTCTGGGGCCAACGTCCTGACTTTC.

Many counts were recorded for this clonotype. The chain uses TRBV30 and TRBJ1-6; weak D call: TRBD1 (5 bases). This CDR3 is 13 amino acids long. The germline V gene encodes CDR1 GTSNPN and CDR2 SVGIG (reference sequence). V gave up 4 bases and J gave up 8 bases, with 12 bases separating them. The CDR3 DNA is TGTGCCTGGACCGACAGAAATTATTCACCCCTCCACTTT. Translating gives CAWTDRNYSPLHF. Supplemented by reference TRBV30 and TRBJ1-6, the full variable domain reads SQTIHQWPATLVQPVGSPLSLECTVEGTSNPNLYWYRQAAGRGLQLLFYSVGIGQISSEVPQNLSASRPQDRQFILSSKKLLLSDSGFYLCAWTDRNYSPLHFGNGTRLTVT.

In this sample, this clonotype turned up a few times. The rearrangement uses TRBV20-1 and TRBJ1-6, with D uncertain. The CDR3 has 14 residues. CDR1 and CDR2 (germline): DFQATT, SNEGSKA (reference sequence). Trimming pared 3 bases from V and 8 bases from J, leaving 14 bases between. DNA for the CDR3: TGCAGTGCTAGGGCTCTTAGGTGGGATTCACCCCTCCACTTT. As protein: CSARALRWDSPLHF.

This chain uses TRBV18 with TRBJ2-5; 13 bases align to TRBD2. The CDR3 loop spans 18 amino acids. Per the germline V gene, CDR1 is KGHSH and CDR2 is LQKENI. V was pared by 1 base and J by 5 bases, with 10 bases of the junction left unmatched. The CDR3 reads CASSPLELAGGRVETQYF. CDR3 bases: TGTGCCAGCTCACCACTAGAACTAGCGGGAGGGCGTGTGGAGACCCAGTACTTC.

Within the sample, this clonotype is medium-sized. The CDR3 DNA is TGTGCCAGCAGGGATTACAGCTACAATGAGCAGTTCTTC. Translation gives CASRDYSYNEQFF. The chain joins TRBV27 to TRBJ2-1; the D is unclear. The germline V gene has CDR1 MNHEY and CDR2 SMNVEV (reference sequence). The CDR3 loop spans 13 amino acids. Trimming left V 6 bases short and J 3 bases short, with 9 bases between.

This clonotype appeared many times. The chain employs TRBV7-2 and TRBJ1-4; D ambiguous. Trimming left V 5 bases short and J 12 bases short, with 22 bases between. This CDR3 contains 15 residues. Germline V CDR1 and CDR2: SGHTA, FQGNSA. DNA of the CDR3: TGTGCCAGCAGCCGAGAGATGGGCCGGTTTGGGGAACTGTTTTTT. It translates to CASSREMGRFGELFF.

The V gene is TRBV5-1, the J gene TRBJ1-2, with TRBD1 matching 8 bases. The CDR3 contains 15 residues. Germline loops: CDR1 SGHRS, CDR2 YFSETQ. Unmatched junction bases numbered 3, after V lost 0 bases and J lost 2 bases. The CDR3 DNA reads TGCGCCAGCAGCTTGGGACAGGGGAGAAACTATGGCTACACCTTC. Translating it yields CASSLGQGRNYGYTF.

Ten or more counts support this clonotype. The rearrangement links TRBV7-9 to TRBJ1-1; no firm D call. Between the trimmed V and J ends, which lost 4 bases and 2 bases, there was a span of 8 bases. The CDR3 totals 13 residues. In germline, CDR1 is SEHNR, CDR2 FQNEAQ (reference sequence). The CDR3 nucleotides are TGTGCCAGCAGCTCTCACAGCAACACTGAAGCTTTCTTT. It encodes CASSSHSNTEAFF.

This clonotype was observed at least ten times. V usage is TRBV5-1 and J usage is TRBJ2-2, with 9 bases matching TRBD2. This CDR3 region has 18 residues. Germline V gene lookup returns CDR1 SGHRS and CDR2 YFSETQ. V lost 3 bases, J lost 2 bases, and 11 bases stayed unmatched. The chain's CDR3 is CASSSPPTSGQNTGELFF. DNA of the CDR3: TGCGCCAGCAGCTCGCCACCGACTAGCGGACAAAACACCGGGGAGCTGTTTTTT.

In this sample, this clonotype turned up a few times. The CDR3 nucleotides read TGCGCCAGCAGCTTCGGGACTTCCGCAGATACGCAGTATTTT. It codes for CASSFGTSADTQYF. The V call is TRBV5-1, the J call TRBJ2-3; D may be TRBD2 (6 bases). The germline V gene has CDR1 SGHRS and CDR2 YFSETQ. The CDR3 covers 14 residues. V shed 2 bases and J shed 4 bases, with 11 bases lying between them.

The V call is TRBV7-9, the J call TRBJ1-2; D is undetermined. This CDR3 region has 14 residues. The V and J ends lost 3 bases and 8 bases respectively, with 16 bases between them. Germline V CDR1 and CDR2: SEHNR, FQNEAQ (reference sequence). CDR3 region: CASSFTPSGRGYTF. The CDR3 DNA reads as TGTGCCAGCAGCTTTACACCCTCGGGCCGGGGCTACACCTTC. The full variable domain, in which reference TRBV7-9 and TRBJ1-2 provide the parts outside the CDR3, is DTGVSQNPRHKITKRGQNVTFRCDPISEHNRLYWYRQTLGQGPEFLTYFQNEAQLEKSRLLSDRFSAERPKGSFSTLEIQRTEQGDSAMYLCASSFTPSGRGYTFGSGTRLTVV.

This clonotype showed up just a few times. This rearrangement joins TRBV7-6 to TRBJ2-7, with D uncertain. Trimming pared 5 bases from V and 0 bases from J, leaving 11 bases between. The CDR3 has 14 residues. Germline loops: CDR1 SGHVS, CDR2 FNYEAQ. CDR3 sequence: CASSTRPSSYEQYF. CDR3 coding DNA: TGTGCCAGCAGCACGCGACCAAGCTCCTACGAGCAGTACTTC. The entire variable domain, with the rest obtained from reference TRBV7-6 and TRBJ2-7, is as follows: GAGVSQSPRYKVTKRGQDVALRCDPISGHVSLYWYRQALGQGPEFLTYFNYEAQQDKSGLPNDRFSAERPEGSISTLTIQRTEQRDSAMYRCASSTRPSSYEQYFGPGTRLTVT.

This clonotype was counted between two and nine times. The chain links TRBV6-6 to TRBJ2-7, with 8 bases identical to TRBD2. Germline V gives CDR1 MNHNY, CDR2 SVGAGI (reference sequence). The ends lost 4 bases at V and 3 bases at J; junction bases unmatched: 5. The CDR3 consists of 14 residues. The CDR3 loop is CASSSSGRFYEQYF. The CDR3 DNA is TGTGCCAGCAGTTCAAGCGGGAGATTCTACGAGCAGTACTTC.

This clonotype occurred a few times. The rearrangement links TRBV29-1 to TRBJ1-2; D unclear. The CDR3 spans 11 residues. The V gene lost 4 bases and the J gene lost 6 bases, with 9 bases spanning the gap. Per germline, CDR1 SQVTM and CDR2 ANQGSEA. CDR3 residues: CSVVLVDGYTF. The CDR3 DNA reads as TGCAGCGTTGTGTTAGTAGATGGCTACACCTTC.

The chain is built from TRBV4-2 and TRBJ2-6; TRBD1 agrees at 8 bases. The CDR3 runs 19 residues. With 4 bases clipped from V and 4 bases from J, the junction kept 15 bases outside the gene matches. From germline, CDR1 is LGHNA and CDR2 YNFKEQ. The CDR3 reads CASSPVVPATGAGANVLTF. CDR3 DNA: TGTGCCAGCAGCCCCGTCGTTCCGGCGACAGGGGCCGGGGCCAACGTCCTGACTTTC.